The rows below give T cell receptor beta chains drawn from one sample of a study of CD8+ T cells in alopecia areata. The method was immunoSEQ multiplex PCR; TCRdb's version includes in-frame clones alone and lacks a portion of them. The table includes some 120,000 clones, 60% to 65% detected once. The sequences come from CD4+ T cells sorted from blood, collected at week 4, from a patient treated with tofacitinib. The receptors stem from a human donor with alopecia areata. The CDR3 runs from the conserved cysteine through the conserved F or W. The D gene is left open where the match is weak. Size is omitted from some rows. Given values are once, few, many or a class for expanded clones.

d_call	v_call	clone_size	j_call	cdr3_nt	cdr3_aa
TRBD2	TRBV30	-	TRBJ2-3	TGTGCCTGGAGTTTTAGCGGGAGAAGGACAGATACGCAGTATTTT	CAWSFSGRRTDTQYF
-	TRBV29-1	-	TRBJ2-5	TGCAGCGGAGAAATTCCGCAAGAGACCCAGTACTTC	CSGEIPQETQYF
-	TRBV12-5	-	TRBJ1-1	TGTGCTAGTGGTTTGAACCAGAACACTGAAGCTTTCTTT	CASGLNQNTEAFF
-	TRBV14	-	TRBJ2-7	TGTGCCAGCAGCCAAGATGAGGGCCCCTACGAGCAGTACTTC	CASSQDEGPYEQYF
-	TRBV29-1	-	TRBJ1-5	TGCAGCGTTGAGGTGGGGGGCGCGGGCAATCAGCCCCAGCATTTT	CSVEVGGAGNQPQHF
TRBD2	TRBV7-2	-	TRBJ2-1	TGTGCCAGCAGCTTTAGCGGGGGGGCATACAATGAGCAGTTCTTC	CASSFSGGAYNEQFF
TRBD1	TRBV4-1	few	TRBJ2-3	TGCGCCAGCCAATTAGGGACAGCCACAGATACGCAGTATTTT	CASQLGTATDTQYF
-	TRBV10-2	-	TRBJ2-4	TGCGCCAGCAGCCAGAATCAAAACATTCAGTACTTC	CASSQNQNIQYF
-	TRBV11-3	-	TRBJ1-4	TGTGCCAGCAGCTTTACAGGTGCAACTAATGAAAAACTGTTTTTT	CASSFTGATNEKLFF
TRBD2	TRBV7-3	-	TRBJ2-1	TGTGCCAGCAGCTTAGCCGGGACTAGCGGGAGGGTGGAGCAGTTCTTC	CASSLAGTSGRVEQFF
-	TRBV5-4	few	TRBJ1-2	TGTGCCAGCAGCAGGGACACAGCGCGCGGCTACACCTTC	CASSRDTARGYTF
TRBD1	TRBV9	-	TRBJ2-7	TGTGCCAGCAGGCCAGGGCCAGGGGGCTGTCACGAGCAGTACTTC	CASRPGPGGCHEQYF
-	TRBV5-1	-	TRBJ2-1	TGCGCCAGCAGCTTGGAGAGAAGCTCCTACAATGAGCAGTTCTTC	CASSLERSSYNEQFF
-	TRBV7-2	-	TRBJ2-7	TGTGCCAGCAGCTTAGTCCCTAGTCCCTCCTACGAGCAGTACTTC	CASSLVPSPSYEQYF
-	TRBV29-1	-	TRBJ2-1	TGCAGCGTTGTTGGAGGAGGGAATGAGCAGTTCTTC	CSVVGGGNEQFF
TRBD2	TRBV2	-	TRBJ2-2	TGTGCCTGGACTAGCGGGAACACCGGGGAGCTGTTTTTT	CAWTSGNTGELFF
-	TRBV29-1	-	TRBJ2-3	TGCAGCGTTGAGGGACCAGATACGCAGTATTTT	CSVEGPDTQYF
TRBD1	TRBV5-5	few	TRBJ2-1	TGTGCCAGCAGCTTTGAAGGGGGCGAGTTCTCCTACAATGAGCAGTTCTTC	CASSFEGGEFSYNEQFF
TRBD1	TRBV7-2	few	TRBJ2-7	TGTGCCAGCAGCTCAACCCGGGACAGGGTTCTCTGGCAGTACTTC	CASSSTRDRVLWQYF
-	TRBV7-3	-	TRBJ1-6	TGTGCCAGCTGGCCGAATTCACCCCTCCACTTT	CASWPNSPLHF
-	TRBV29-1	few	TRBJ2-5	TGCAGCGTTGATCGGGCAGGGCAAGAGACCCAGTACTTC	CSVDRAGQETQYF
TRBD1	TRBV5-1	few	TRBJ1-6	TGCGCCAGTCAGCGAGACAGGGAGAATTCACCCCTCCACTTT	CASQRDRENSPLHF
TRBD1	TRBV18	-	TRBJ2-7	TGTGCCAGCTCACAGGGGGCTAGTTACGAGCAGTACTTC	CASSQGASYEQYF
-	TRBV27	few	TRBJ2-5	TGTGCCAGCAGTTTGAGGACCCGAGAGACCCAGTACTTC	CASSLRTRETQYF
TRBD2	TRBV27	-	TRBJ2-3	TGTGCCAGCAGTCCCCGGGGACTAGCGGGAGAAGATACGCAGTATTTT	CASSPRGLAGEDTQYF
TRBD1	TRBV2	-	TRBJ2-7	TGTGCCAGCAGTGAGGACAGGACCGTACGGAAGCAGTACTTC	CASSEDRTVRKQYF
TRBD1	TRBV29-1	-	TRBJ1-1	TGCAGCGTGGACAGGTTGGACACTGAAGCTTTTTTT	CSVDRLDTEAFF
-	TRBV4-1	-	TRBJ1-1	TGCGCCAGCACTCTGGGCCTGAACACTGAAGCTTTCTTT	CASTLGLNTEAFF
-	TRBV9	-	TRBJ1-3	TGTGCCAGCAGCGCCAGACCCATCTCTGGAAACACCATATATTTT	CASSARPISGNTIYF
-	TRBV5-6	few	TRBJ1-1	TGTGCCAGCAGCGGGGGGACTGAAGCTTTCTTT	CASSGGTEAFF
-	TRBV5-1	-	TRBJ2-5	TGCGCCAGCAGCACCGGGACTCAACAAGAGACCCAGTACTTC	CASSTGTQQETQYF
TRBD1	TRBV4-1	-	TRBJ1-4	TGCGCCAGCAGCCAAGATGGGACAGGGGAGGAAAAACTGTTTTTT	CASSQDGTGEEKLFF
-	TRBV5-1	-	TRBJ2-7	TGCGCCAGCAGCTTAGGGGCAGGGTACTCCTACGAGCAGTACTTC	CASSLGAGYSYEQYF
-	TRBV4-2	-	TRBJ1-1	TGTGCCAGCAGCCAAGACAGGAGGAACACTGAAGCTTTCTTT	CASSQDRRNTEAFF
TRBD1	TRBV5-1	-	TRBJ2-5	TGCGCCAGCAGCTTGGCCGACAGGGATGGTACCCAGTACTTC	CASSLADRDGTQYF
TRBD1	TRBV25-1	-	TRBJ1-2	TGTGCCAGCAGCTTACAGGGGGACTATGGCTACACCTTC	CASSLQGDYGYTF
-	TRBV19	-	TRBJ2-2	TGTGCCAGTAGTTCGAGACAGAACACCGGGGAGCTGTTTTTT	CASSSRQNTGELFF
-	TRBV28	-	TRBJ2-2	TGTGCCAGCAGTACCCCGACCGGGGAGCTGTTTTTT	CASSTPTGELFF
-	TRBV30	-	TRBJ1-2	TGTGCCTGGAGTGTACCGGACAAATATGGCTACACCTTC	CAWSVPDKYGYTF
-	TRBV29-1	-	TRBJ1-2	TGCAGCGTTGAACTGGGGGGAGCCTATGGCTACACCTTC	CSVELGGAYGYTF
-	TRBV5-6	many	TRBJ1-2	TGTGCCAGCAGCCCGGGGGAGCGTGGAAGATATGGCTACACCTTC	CASSPGERGRYGYTF
-	TRBV11-2	-	TRBJ1-1	TGTGCCAGCAGCTTAGGAGGACAGAACACTGAAGCTTTCTTT	CASSLGGQNTEAFF
-	TRBV29-1	-	TRBJ2-5	TGCAGCGTTGGGGCAGGGTTATTGAAGACCCAGTACTTC	CSVGAGLLKTQYF
-	TRBV29-1	-	TRBJ2-3	TGCAGCGTTTCAGGGTTGACAGATACGCAGTATTTT	CSVSGLTDTQYF
-	TRBV29-1	few	TRBJ2-5	TGCAGCGTTGAATCGGGGGTCGGAGAGACCCAGTACTTC	CSVESGVGETQYF
-	TRBV30	-	TRBJ1-5	TGTGCCTGGGGGACAAGGCCCAATCAGCCCCAGCATTTT	CAWGTRPNQPQHF
-	TRBV5-1	once	TRBJ2-7	TGCGCCAGCAGCTTGGACAGGGTGGCCTACGAGCAGTACTTC	CASSLDRVAYEQYF
-	TRBV18	-	TRBJ1-6	TGTGCCAGCTCACCGCCCGTTAGGAATTCACCCCTCCACTTT	CASSPPVRNSPLHF
-	TRBV5-1	-	TRBJ1-2	TGCGCCAGCAGCTTGGTGCCAGACTATGGCTACACCTTC	CASSLVPDYGYTF